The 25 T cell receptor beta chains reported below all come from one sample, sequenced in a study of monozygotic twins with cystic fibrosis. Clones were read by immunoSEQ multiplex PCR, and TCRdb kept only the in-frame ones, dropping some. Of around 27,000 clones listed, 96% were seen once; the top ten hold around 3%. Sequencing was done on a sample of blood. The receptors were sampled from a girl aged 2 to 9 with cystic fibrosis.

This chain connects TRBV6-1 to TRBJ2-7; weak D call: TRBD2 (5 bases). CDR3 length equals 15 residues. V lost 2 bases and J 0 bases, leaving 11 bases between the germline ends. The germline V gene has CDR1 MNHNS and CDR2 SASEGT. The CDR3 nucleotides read TGTGCCAGCAGTGAATTCGACTATTCCTCCTACGAGCAGTACTTC. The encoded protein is CASSEFDYSSYEQYF.

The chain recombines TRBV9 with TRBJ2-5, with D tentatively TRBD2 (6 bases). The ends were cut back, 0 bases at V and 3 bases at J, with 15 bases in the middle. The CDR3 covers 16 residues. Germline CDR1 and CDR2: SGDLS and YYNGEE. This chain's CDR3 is CASSVDPGTLKETQYF. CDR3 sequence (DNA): TGTGCCAGCAGCGTAGATCCAGGGACTTTAAAAGAGACCCAGTACTTC.

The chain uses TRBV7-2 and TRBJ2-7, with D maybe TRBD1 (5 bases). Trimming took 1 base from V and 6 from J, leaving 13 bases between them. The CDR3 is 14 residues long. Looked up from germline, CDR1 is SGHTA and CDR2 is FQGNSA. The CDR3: CASSLELGQTEQYF. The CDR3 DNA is TGTGCCAGCAGCTTAGAGCTGGGGCAGACCGAGCAGTACTTC. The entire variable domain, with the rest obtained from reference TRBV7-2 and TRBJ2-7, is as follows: GAGVSQSPSNKVTEKGKDVELRCDPISGHTALYWYRQSLGQGLEFLIYFQGNSAPDKSGLPSDRFSAERTGGSVSTLTIQRTQQEDSAVYLCASSLELGQTEQYFGPGTRLTVT.

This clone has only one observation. CDR3 protein: CASSYLSGYEQYF. Here the CDR3 DNA reads TGTGCCAGCAGTTACTTAAGCGGCTACGAGCAGTACTTC. V usage is TRBV6-5 and J usage is TRBJ2-7; D possibly corresponds to TRBD2 (5 bases). V lost 1 base and J 3 bases, leaving 7 bases between the germline ends. Per germline, CDR1 MNHEY and CDR2 SVGAGI. The CDR3 consists of 13 residues.

Here the CDR3 reads CASGLVLGGRADYEQYF. The DNA of the CDR3 is TGTGCTAGTGGTTTGGTACTGGGGGGACGGGCGGACTACGAGCAGTACTTC. This sequence joins TRBV12-5 and TRBJ2-7; D perhaps matches TRBD2 (6 bases). Germline CDR1 and CDR2: LGHNT and FRNRAP. The CDR3 is made up of 17 amino acids. Trimming took 0 bases from V and 3 from J, leaving 18 bases between them.

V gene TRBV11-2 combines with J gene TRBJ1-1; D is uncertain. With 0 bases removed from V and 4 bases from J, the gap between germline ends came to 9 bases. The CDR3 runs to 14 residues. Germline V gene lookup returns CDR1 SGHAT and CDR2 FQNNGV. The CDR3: CASSLEIGPTEAFF. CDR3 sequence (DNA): TGTGCCAGCAGCTTAGAGATCGGACCCACTGAAGCTTTCTTT. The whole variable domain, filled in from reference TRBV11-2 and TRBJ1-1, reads EAGVAQSPRYKIIEKRQSVAFWCNPISGHATLYWYQQILGQGPKLLIQFQNNGVVDDSQLPKDRFSAERLKGVDSTLKIQPAKLEDSAVYLCASSLEIGPTEAFFGQGTRLTVV.

The CDR3 DNA sequence: TGTGCCAGCAGCTCGTGGGGTCAGCGGGAGAAGTACTTC. Translation gives CASSSWGQREKYF. The V call is TRBV14, the J call TRBJ2-7, with 8 bases identical to TRBD2. Germline V gene data show CDR1 as SGHDN and CDR2 as FVKESK. The J segment lost 11 bases and the V segment lost 5 bases, leaving 11 bases of the junction unmatched. The CDR3 is 13 amino acids.

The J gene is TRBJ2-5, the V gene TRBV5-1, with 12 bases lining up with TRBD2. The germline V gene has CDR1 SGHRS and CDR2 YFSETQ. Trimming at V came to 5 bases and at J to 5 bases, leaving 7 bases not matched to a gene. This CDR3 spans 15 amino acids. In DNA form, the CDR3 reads TGCGCCAGCAGGTTTCTAGCGGGAGGGCCGGAGACCCAGTACTTC. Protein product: CASRFLAGGPETQYF.

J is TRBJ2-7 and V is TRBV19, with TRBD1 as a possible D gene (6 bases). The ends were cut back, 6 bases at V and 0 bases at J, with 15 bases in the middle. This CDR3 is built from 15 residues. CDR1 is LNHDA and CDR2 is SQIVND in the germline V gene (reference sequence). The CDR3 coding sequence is TGTGCCAGTAGCCTACATGGACAGACCTCCTACGAGCAGTACTTC. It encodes CASSLHGQTSYEQYF.

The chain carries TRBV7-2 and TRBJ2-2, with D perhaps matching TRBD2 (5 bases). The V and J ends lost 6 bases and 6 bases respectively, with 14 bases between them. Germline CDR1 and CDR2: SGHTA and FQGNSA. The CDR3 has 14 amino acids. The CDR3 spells CASRLQTSSGELFF. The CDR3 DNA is TGTGCCAGCAGACTACAAACTAGTTCCGGGGAGCTGTTTTTT.

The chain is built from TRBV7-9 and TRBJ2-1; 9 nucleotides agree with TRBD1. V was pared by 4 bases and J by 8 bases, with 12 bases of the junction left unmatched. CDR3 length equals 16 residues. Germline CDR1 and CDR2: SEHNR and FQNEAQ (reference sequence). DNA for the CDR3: TGTGCCAGCAGCTCTGTACCGGGACAGGGCATCGATGAGCAGTTCTTC. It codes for CASSSVPGQGIDEQFF.

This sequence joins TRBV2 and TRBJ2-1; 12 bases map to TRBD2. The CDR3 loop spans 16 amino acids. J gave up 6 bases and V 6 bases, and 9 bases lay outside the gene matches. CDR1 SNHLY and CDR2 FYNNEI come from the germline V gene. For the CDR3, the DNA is TGTGCCAGCAGGCGGACCGGACTAGCGGGGAGCAATGAGCAGTTCTTC. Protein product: CASRRTGLAGSNEQFF.

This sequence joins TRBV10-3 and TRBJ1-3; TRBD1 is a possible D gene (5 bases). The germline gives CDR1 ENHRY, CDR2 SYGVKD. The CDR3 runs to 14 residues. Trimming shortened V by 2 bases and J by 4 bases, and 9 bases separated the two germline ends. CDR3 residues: CAISERTPGNTIYF. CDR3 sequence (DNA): TGTGCCATCAGTGAGAGGACACCGGGAAACACCATATATTTT.

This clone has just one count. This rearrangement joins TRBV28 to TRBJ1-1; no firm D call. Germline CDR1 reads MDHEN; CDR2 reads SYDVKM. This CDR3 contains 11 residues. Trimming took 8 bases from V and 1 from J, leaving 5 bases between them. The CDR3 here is CASDGNTEAFF. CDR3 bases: TGTGCCAGCGACGGGAACACTGAAGCTTTCTTT.

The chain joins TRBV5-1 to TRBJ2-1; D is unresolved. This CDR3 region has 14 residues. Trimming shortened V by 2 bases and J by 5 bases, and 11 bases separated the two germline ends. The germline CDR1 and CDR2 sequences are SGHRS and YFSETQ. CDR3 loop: CASSFRSPDNEQFF. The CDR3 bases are TGCGCCAGCAGCTTTAGGTCCCCCGACAATGAGCAGTTCTTC.

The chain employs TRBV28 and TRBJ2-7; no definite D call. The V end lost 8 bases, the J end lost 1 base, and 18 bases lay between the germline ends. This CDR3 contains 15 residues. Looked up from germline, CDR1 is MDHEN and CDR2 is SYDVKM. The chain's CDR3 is CASLSGPPTSYEQYF. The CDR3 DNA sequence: TGTGCCAGCCTCTCCGGGCCCCCGACTTCCTACGAGCAGTACTTC.

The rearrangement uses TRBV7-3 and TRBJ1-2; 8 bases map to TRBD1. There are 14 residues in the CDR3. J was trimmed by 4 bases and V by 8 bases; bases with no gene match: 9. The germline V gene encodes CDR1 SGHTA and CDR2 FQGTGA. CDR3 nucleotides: TGTGCCAGCGAAGGGCAGGGGGCTAGCTATGGCTACACCTTC. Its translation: CASEGQGASYGYTF.

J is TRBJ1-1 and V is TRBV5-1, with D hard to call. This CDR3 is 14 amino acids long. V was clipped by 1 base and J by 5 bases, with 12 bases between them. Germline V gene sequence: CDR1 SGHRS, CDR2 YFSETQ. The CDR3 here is CASSLSPGGTEAFF. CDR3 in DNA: TGCGCCAGCAGCTTGAGCCCAGGCGGTACTGAAGCTTTCTTT.

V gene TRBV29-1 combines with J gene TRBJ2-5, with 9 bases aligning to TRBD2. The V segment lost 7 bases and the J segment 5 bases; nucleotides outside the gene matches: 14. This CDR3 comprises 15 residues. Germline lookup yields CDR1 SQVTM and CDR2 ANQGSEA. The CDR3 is CSATDLGLAQETQYF. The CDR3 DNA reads TGCAGCGCCACGGACTTGGGACTAGCCCAGGAGACCCAGTACTTC. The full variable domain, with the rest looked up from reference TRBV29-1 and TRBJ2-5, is SAVISQKPSRDICQRGTSLTIQCQVDSQVTMMFWYRQQPGQSLTLIATANQGSEATYESGFVIDKFPISRPNLTFSTLTVSNMSPEDSSIYLCSATDLGLAQETQYFGPGTRLLVL.

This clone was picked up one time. CDR3 region: CASSTRSGQGLQETQYF. The CDR3 DNA is TGTGCCAGCAGCACCCGATCGGGACAAGGATTACAAGAGACCCAGTACTTC. The chain recombines TRBV21-1 with TRBJ2-5; the D call TRBD1 from the table was never checked on the DNA. TRBV21-1 is a pseudogene segment. The CDR3 length is 17 residues.

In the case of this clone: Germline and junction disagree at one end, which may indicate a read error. In nucleotides, the CDR3 is TGTGCCACCAGTCGGGGGACAGTGGCTAACTATGGCTACACCTTC. Protein sequence: CATSRGTVANYGYTF. This sequence joins TRBV2 and TRBJ1-2; 7 bases match TRBD1. CDR1 and CDR2 (germline): SNHLY, FYNNEI. This CDR3 spans 15 amino acids. Filled out from reference TRBV2 and TRBJ1-2, the complete variable domain reads EPEVTQTPSHQVTQMGQEVILRCVPISNHLYFYWYRQILGQKVEFLVSFYNNEISEKSEIFDDQFSVERPDGSNFTLKIRSTKLEDSAMYFCATSRGTVANYGYTFGSGTRLTVV.

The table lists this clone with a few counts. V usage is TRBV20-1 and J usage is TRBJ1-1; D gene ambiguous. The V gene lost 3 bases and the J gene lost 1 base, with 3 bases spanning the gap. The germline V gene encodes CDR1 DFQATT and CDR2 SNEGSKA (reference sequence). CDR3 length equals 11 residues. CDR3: CSASENTEAFF. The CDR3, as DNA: TGCAGTGCTAGTGAGAACACTGAAGCTTTCTTT.

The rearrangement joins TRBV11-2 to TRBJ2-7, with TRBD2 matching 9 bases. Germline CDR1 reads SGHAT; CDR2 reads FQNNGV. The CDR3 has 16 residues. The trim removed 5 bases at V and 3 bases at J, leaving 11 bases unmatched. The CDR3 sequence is CASSGIGRLADYEQYF. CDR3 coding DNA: TGTGCCAGCAGCGGAATTGGACGACTAGCGGACTACGAGCAGTACTTC.

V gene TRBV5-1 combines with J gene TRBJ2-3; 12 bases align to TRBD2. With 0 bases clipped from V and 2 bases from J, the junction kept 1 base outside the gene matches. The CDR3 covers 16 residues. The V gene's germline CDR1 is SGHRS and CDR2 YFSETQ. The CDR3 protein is CASSLGLAGVTDTQYF. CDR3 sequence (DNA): TGCGCCAGCAGCTTGGGACTAGCGGGAGTCACAGATACGCAGTATTTT.

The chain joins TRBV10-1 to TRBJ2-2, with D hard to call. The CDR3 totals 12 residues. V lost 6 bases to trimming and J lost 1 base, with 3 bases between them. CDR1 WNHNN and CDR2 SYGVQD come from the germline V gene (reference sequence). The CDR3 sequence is CASRENTGELFF. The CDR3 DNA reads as TGCGCCAGCAGAGAGAACACCGGGGAGCTGTTTTTT.